The clone carrying this TCR beta chain was seen a handful of times. Its cognate antigen is unknown. Template-switching 5'RACE yielded the TCR cDNA; a universal primer site and UMIs were added in the process. TCRdb processed the 5' RACE reads anew with MiXCR; each CDR3 protein has one entry. The sample shows about 68,000 distinct CDR3 sequences, 6.5% of them seen only once. This sample is part of a study of T cells after yellow fever vaccination. Overall study results and limits: There was a small share of clonotypes that showed up in both the CD4 and CD8 compartments.

This CDR3 comprises 15 residues. The V gene's germline CDR1 is MNHEY and CDR2 SMNVEV (reference sequence). V dropped 4 bases and J dropped 2 bases, with 15 bases sitting between them. This specimen consisted of CD8+ T cells sorted from PBMCs, obtained around 45 days after the first yellow fever vaccination. V gene TRBV27 combines with J gene TRBJ2-7; D possibly uses TRBD1 or TRBD2 (5 bases each). This TCR was recovered from a man aged 18 to 30 who received the YFV17D yellow fever vaccine. The chain's CDR3 is CASSYRVGETYEQYF. As DNA, the CDR3 is TGTGCCAGCAGTTACCGGGTGGGGGAGACCTACGAGCAGTACTTC.